This T cell receptor (beta chain) was found in a study of blood T cell repertoires in COVID-19. CDR3 size: 15 residues. V lost 5 bases and J 0 bases, leaving 11 bases between the germline ends. Germline-derived CDR1 and CDR2 are SEHNR and FQNEAQ (reference sequence). Using immunoSEQ multiplex PCR, the repertoire was profiled, and TCRdb retains in-frame clones only, with some absent. The sample lists about 310,000 clones; roughly 87% were seen once. The sequencing input was peripheral blood. J is TRBJ2-1 and V is TRBV7-9; maybe TRBD2 (6 bases). This receptor was taken from a man younger than 30 with active or convalescent COVID-19. This chain's CDR3 is CASSPAGSSYNEQFF. CDR3 DNA: TGTGCCAGCAGCCCGGCGGGAAGCTCCTACAATGAGCAGTTCTTC.